This note documents a single T cell receptor beta chain sequence. Germline lookup yields CDR1 MGHRA and CDR2 YSYEKL. The CDR3 has 16 amino acids. V was clipped by 1 base and J by 6 bases, with 18 bases between them. This record belongs to a study of blood T cell repertoires in COVID-19. TCRdb's copy holds only in-frame clones and misses some; the assay was immunoSEQ multiplex PCR. In the table there are about 170,000 clones, 70% to 85% of which are singletons. This receptor was taken from a man older than 75 with COVID-19, enrolled during active disease. Sequencing used peripheral blood. The chain joins TRBV4-1 to TRBJ1-2, with D possibly matching TRBD1 (6 bases). The CDR3 protein is CASSQADARGRDGYTF. The CDR3 coding sequence is TGCGCCAGCAGCCAAGCTGACGCCAGGGGACGAGATGGCTACACCTTC.